Described below is a single T cell receptor (beta chain) sequence and its context. TCRdb's table, derived via immunoSEQ multiplex PCR, lists solely in-frame clones and lacks some. The top ten clones hold about 7% of a sample with about 140,000 clones, about 80% of them seen once. The data were obtained in a study of blood T cell repertoires in COVID-19. Study details: T cells, B-cell-depleted T cells, or PBMCs provided the cDNA or gDNA that served as material.

CDR1 is WSHSY and CDR2 is SAAADI in the germline V gene. Trimming cost V 4 bases and J 4 bases; bases outside gene matches: 8. This CDR3 region has 18 residues. This TCR derives from a human donor in a cohort sampled during active COVID-19. The sample was peripheral blood. The chain recombines TRBV10-2 with TRBJ2-3; 16 positions agree with TRBD2. The CDR3: CASSASGTSGGAADTQYF. The CDR3 nucleotides are TGCGCCAGCAGTGCTTCCGGGACTAGCGGGGGGGCGGCAGATACGCAGTATTTT.